The 25 T cell receptor beta chains below were found in one sample sequenced in a study of T cell repertoires in aging, cancer and after chemotherapy. The template was genomic DNA from peripheral blood, not RNA. Rearranged V-D-J TRB sequences were amplified with a mixed TRB-A/B primer pool. TCRdb redid the calling of the multiplex PCR reads with MiXCR, one entry per CDR3 protein. The sample records about 12,000 distinct CDR3 sequences, 30% to 35% being singletons. The sequenced sample consisted of blood. Receptor source: a human donor in good health. The donor label of this sample is uncertain.

This sequence joins TRBV5-4 and TRBJ2-5, with a weak D call TRBD1 (7 bases). The CDR3 runs to 13 residues. The V gene's germline CDR1 is SGHNT and CDR2 YYREEE (reference sequence). Trimming took 4 bases from V and 5 from J, leaving 12 bases between them. The CDR3 sequence: CASSQGGGETQYF. As DNA, the CDR3 is TGTGCCAGCAGCCAGGGGGGTGGGGAGACCCAGTACTTC.

The chain recombines TRBV18 with TRBJ2-5; 12 bases line up with TRBD2. CDR1 is KGHSH, CDR2 LQKENI, per germline. The J segment lost 2 bases and the V segment lost 3 bases, leaving 1 base of the junction unmatched. The CDR3 runs to 15 residues. The CDR3 DNA is TGTGCCAGCTCACCCGGGACTAGCGGGCAAGAGACCCAGTACTTC. Protein product: CASSPGTSGQETQYF.

This chain uses TRBV20-1 with TRBJ2-1; no clear D. Trimming left V 6 bases short and J 0 bases short, with 15 bases between. The CDR3 loop spans 15 amino acids. In germline, CDR1 is DFQATT, CDR2 SNEGSKA (reference sequence). CDR3 amino acids: CSAPTGESSYNEQFF. The CDR3, as DNA: TGCAGTGCCCCGACTGGGGAAAGCTCCTACAATGAGCAGTTCTTC.

This clonotype is medium-sized in the sample. V usage is TRBV29-1 and J usage is TRBJ2-5; 13 bases are a match to TRBD2. V lost 7 bases to trimming and J lost 2 bases; unmatched junction nucleotides: 1. The germline gives CDR1 SQVTM, CDR2 ANQGSEA. This CDR3 spans 13 amino acids. DNA for the CDR3: TGCAGCGGGGGACTAGCGGGACAAGAGACCCAGTACTTC. It codes for CSGGLAGQETQYF. The complete variable domain, with remaining parts taken from reference TRBV29-1 and TRBJ2-5, reads SAVISQKPSRDICQRGTSLTIQCQVDSQVTMMFWYRQQPGQSLTLIATANQGSEATYESGFVIDKFPISRPNLTFSTLTVSNMSPEDSSIYLCSGGLAGQETQYFGPGTRLLVL.

This clonotype was detected only a few times. The rearrangement links TRBV6-1 to TRBJ2-1; 8 bases line up with TRBD2. Trimming took 6 bases from V and 2 from J; bases not matched to a gene: 6. Germline V gives CDR1 MNHNS, CDR2 SASEGT. The CDR3 consists of 15 residues. The CDR3 nucleotides are TGTGCCAGCAGCAGACTTAGCGGGACCTACAATGAGCAGTTCTTC. It is translated as CASSRLSGTYNEQFF.

The V gene is TRBV11-2, the J gene TRBJ1-4; tentative D call: TRBD1 (6 bases). The CDR3 has 15 residues. CDR1 SGHAT and CDR2 FQNNGV come from the germline V gene. V was clipped by 4 bases and J by 5 bases, with 14 bases between them. CDR3 protein: CASSSVGRGNEKLFF. In DNA form, the CDR3 reads TGTGCCAGCAGCTCGGTCGGCAGGGGCAATGAAAAACTGTTTTTT.

The CDR3 nucleotides are TGCAGTGCTAGAGTGGGGGGGGGAGCAGGTGAGCAGTTCTTC. As protein: CSARVGGGAGEQFF. The chain links TRBV20-1 to TRBJ2-1, with TRBD2 matching over 7 bases. V trimming: 1 base; J trimming: 9 bases; junction bases outside the gene matches: 9. The CDR3 covers 14 residues. CDR1 and CDR2 (germline): DFQATT, SNEGSKA (reference sequence).

There are a few counts of this clonotype. This sequence joins TRBV19 and TRBJ1-2, with 9 bases lining up with TRBD1. CDR1 is LNHDA, CDR2 SQIVND, per germline (reference sequence). With V trimmed by 3 bases and J by 7 bases, 6 bases remained unmatched. This CDR3 has 14 amino acids. CDR3 in DNA: TGTGCCAGTAGTATTGCGGGACAGGGAAGTGGCTACACCTTC. This codes for CASSIAGQGSGYTF. Looking up the rest from reference TRBV19 and TRBJ1-2 gives the full variable domain: DGGITQSPKYLFRKEGQNVTLSCEQNLNHDAMYWYRQDPGQGLRLIYYSQIVNDFQKGDIAEGYSVSREKKESFPLTVTSAQKNPTAFYLCASSIAGQGSGYTFGSGTRLTVV.

Concerning this clonotype itself: Germline and junction disagree at one end, which may indicate a read error. V usage is TRBV5-6 and J usage is TRBJ2-3; 7 bases map to TRBD1. The CDR3 loop spans 14 amino acids. Germline V gene sequence: CDR1 SGHDT, CDR2 YYEEEE. CDR3 region: CASSLGQDPDTQYF. The DNA of the CDR3 is TGCGCCAGCAGCCTCGGACAGGATCCAGATACGCAGTATTTT.

This clonotype turned up a few times. The gene calls are TRBV30 and TRBJ1-2; D gene ambiguous. V lost 5 bases, J lost 4 bases, and 14 bases lay in between. CDR3 length: 13 residues. CDR1 GTSNPN and CDR2 SVGIG come from the germline V gene (reference sequence). The CDR3 region has the DNA TGTGCCTGGGCCGATCGGGTTCTCTATGGCTACACCTTC. It yields the protein CAWADRVLYGYTF.

The gene calls are TRBV12-3 or TRBV12-4 and TRBJ2-3; 8 nucleotides line up with TRBD2. CDR3 length equals 16 residues. V trimming: 5 bases; J trimming: 4 bases; junction bases outside the gene matches: 11. The CDR3 reads CASSELSLGRADTQYF. In nucleotides, the CDR3 is TGTGCCAGCAGTGAACTCTCCCTCGGGAGGGCAGATACGCAGTATTTT.

The J gene is TRBJ1-1, the V gene TRBV6-5, with D tentatively TRBD1 (5 bases). This CDR3 has 14 amino acids. Germline values: CDR1 MNHEY, CDR2 SVGAGI. The V gene lost 5 bases and the J gene lost 4 bases, with 14 bases spanning the gap. CDR3 DNA sequence: TGTGCCAGCAGTAAGGGACGGTATACCACTGAAGCTTTCTTT. Amino acids: CASSKGRYTTEAFF.

Of note for this clonotype: A single base separates this from a much larger clone, so it may be a read error. The V and J genes are TRBV29-1 and TRBJ1-1, with 9 nucleotides matching TRBD1. The germline V gene encodes CDR1 SQVTM and CDR2 ANQGSEA. Unmatched junction bases numbered 9, after V lost 7 bases and J lost 6 bases. The length of the CDR3 is 13 residues. DNA of the CDR3: TGCAGCGCTAGGACAGGGGAGTCGCCTGAAGCTTTCTTT. It translates to CSARTGESPEAFF. The full variable domain, in which reference TRBV29-1 and TRBJ1-1 provide the parts outside the CDR3, is SAVISQKPSRDICQRGTSLTIQCQVDSQVTMMFWYRQQPGQSLTLIATANQGSEATYESGFVIDKFPISRPNLTFSTLTVSNMSPEDSSIYLCSARTGESPEAFFGQGTRLTVV.

The chain uses TRBV6-1 and TRBJ1-6; D not certain. In germline, CDR1 is MNHNS, CDR2 SASEGT. The length of the CDR3 is 13 residues. V was cut by 7 bases and J by 6 bases, with 10 bases left in between. The CDR3 sequence: CASTEGSNSPLHF. In DNA, the CDR3 is TGTGCCAGCACCGAGGGTAGTAATTCACCCCTCCACTTT.

This clonotype is medium-sized within its sample. The genes are TRBV19 and TRBJ2-2; TRBD1 agrees at 10 bases. The CDR3 length is 16 residues. The junction had 5 bases not matched to a gene; V was cut back by 7 bases and J by 0 bases. Germline lookup yields CDR1 LNHDA and CDR2 SQIVND (reference sequence). The CDR3, as DNA: TGTGCCAGTAAACGGGGACAGGGGACGAACACCGGGGAGCTGTTTTTT. It encodes CASKRGQGTNTGELFF.

In regard to this clonotype: A much larger clone lies a single base off, so this may be a read error. CDR3 sequence reads: CDSSPDPGRSDTQYF. Here the CDR3 DNA reads TGTGACAGCAGCCCAGACCCGGGGAGGTCAGATACGCAGTATTTT. V and J are TRBV7-6 and TRBJ2-3, with D possibly matching TRBD2 (6 bases). The CDR3 runs 15 residues. Germline values: CDR1 SGHVS, CDR2 FNYEAQ.

This clonotype is labeled as medium-sized. This sequence joins TRBV15 and TRBJ1-2; D unresolved. V lost 3 bases, J lost 4 bases, and 12 bases lay in between. CDR3 length: 14 residues. CDR1 and CDR2 from the germline V gene are LNHNV and YYDKDF (reference sequence). CDR3 sequence: CATSRSDGRYGYTF. The CDR3 bases are TGTGCCACCAGCAGGTCGGACGGTCGCTATGGCTACACCTTC.

This clonotype has a handful of counts. The rearrangement uses TRBV18 and TRBJ1-1; no reliable D call. Per germline, CDR1 KGHSH and CDR2 LQKENI. V shed 1 base and J shed 5 bases, with 14 bases lying between them. This CDR3 spans 15 amino acids. The CDR3 nucleotides read TGTGCCAGCTCACCACGAGTATTACAGACAACTGAAGCTTTCTTT. Translation gives CASSPRVLQTTEAFF.

The V call is TRBV7-9, the J call TRBJ2-3; possibly TRBD1 or TRBD2 for D (7 bases each). The CDR3 spans 15 residues. Germline CDR1 reads SEHNR; CDR2 reads FQNEAQ (reference sequence). V gave up 5 bases and J gave up 5 bases, with 17 bases separating them. CDR3 nucleotide sequence: TGTGCCAGCAGCCAGGGGGGGCTAACCAAAGATACGCAGTATTTT. It codes for CASSQGGLTKDTQYF.

V is TRBV24-1 and J is TRBJ2-5; 8 bases align to TRBD1. The CDR3 contains 16 residues. J gave up 5 bases and V 7 bases, and 14 bases lay outside the gene matches. Germline loops: CDR1 KGHDR, CDR2 SFDVKD. CDR3 coding DNA: TGTGCCACCAGCGCCTTCCGACAGGGGCGTCGGGAGACCCAGTACTTC. Translation: CATSAFRQGRRETQYF.

This clonotype was picked up a small number of times. The genes are TRBV5-5 and TRBJ1-2; D possibly corresponds to TRBD1 (5 bases). Germline V gives CDR1 SGHKS, CDR2 YYEKEE (reference sequence). The CDR3 extends over 15 amino acids. Trimming took off 0 bases at V and 3 bases at J, with 12 bases between the two ends. CDR3 DNA sequence: TGTGCCAGCAGCTTGGAAGGGGTTCCGGACTATGGCTACACCTTC. It is translated as CASSLEGVPDYGYTF.

The rearrangement joins TRBV12-3 or TRBV12-4 to TRBJ1-2; D unresolved. This CDR3 comprises 15 residues. The V end was cut by 3 bases, the J end by 4 bases, with 15 bases between. Here the CDR3 reads CASSFGRGGVYGYTF. The CDR3 nucleotides read TGTGCCAGCAGTTTTGGACGTGGTGGGGTCTATGGCTACACCTTC.

The chain carries TRBV12-3 or TRBV12-4 and TRBJ1-1, with D perhaps matching TRBD1 (5 bases). Trimming shortened V by 7 bases and J by 1 base, and 16 bases separated the two germline ends. The CDR3 contains 15 residues. The CDR3, as DNA: TGTGCCAGCAATCCGGGCCCGGGGGAGAACACTGAAGCTTTCTTT. It codes for CASNPGPGENTEAFF.

CDR3 in amino acids: CASSSLGGTDTQYF. The CDR3 DNA follows: TGTGCCAGCAGCTCTCTCGGGGGGACAGATACGCAGTATTTT. This chain joins TRBV5-4 and TRBJ2-3; TRBD2 aligns across 7 bases. The ends lost 3 bases at V and 3 bases at J; junction bases unmatched: 4. CDR3 length equals 14 residues. Germline lookup yields CDR1 SGHNT and CDR2 YYREEE (reference sequence).

The CDR3: CASSPGRDRGLSEAFF. CDR3 nucleotides: TGTGCCAGCTCACCGGGAAGAGACAGGGGGTTGTCTGAAGCTTTCTTT. This rearrangement joins TRBV18 to TRBJ1-1; 9 nucleotides line up with TRBD1. CDR3 length: 16 residues. Germline V gene lookup returns CDR1 KGHSH and CDR2 LQKENI. The V segment lost 3 bases and the J segment 6 bases; nucleotides outside the gene matches: 11.